This T cell receptor (beta chain) was sequenced in a study of cytomegalovirus exposure and HLA in healthy donors. Germline CDR1 and CDR2: SEHNR and FQNEAQ (reference sequence). The CDR3 extends over 14 amino acids. J was trimmed by 4 bases and V by 3 bases; bases with no gene match: 3. This clone came up once. PCR involved 60 Vbeta and 13 Jbeta primers. This table comes from immunoSEQ multiplex PCR, and its TCRdb copy is limited to in-frame clones, with some not included. The table includes over 100,000 clones, around 82% detected once. The chain uses TRBV7-9 and TRBJ2-1; TRBD2 matches at 7 bases. This TCR was recovered from a woman between 40 and 55 years old in good health and CMV-seronegative. What was sequenced was PBMCs. CDR3 nucleotide sequence: TGTGCCAGCAGCTTTTTAGCGGGTTACAATGAGCAGTTCTTC. It codes for CASSFLAGYNEQFF.